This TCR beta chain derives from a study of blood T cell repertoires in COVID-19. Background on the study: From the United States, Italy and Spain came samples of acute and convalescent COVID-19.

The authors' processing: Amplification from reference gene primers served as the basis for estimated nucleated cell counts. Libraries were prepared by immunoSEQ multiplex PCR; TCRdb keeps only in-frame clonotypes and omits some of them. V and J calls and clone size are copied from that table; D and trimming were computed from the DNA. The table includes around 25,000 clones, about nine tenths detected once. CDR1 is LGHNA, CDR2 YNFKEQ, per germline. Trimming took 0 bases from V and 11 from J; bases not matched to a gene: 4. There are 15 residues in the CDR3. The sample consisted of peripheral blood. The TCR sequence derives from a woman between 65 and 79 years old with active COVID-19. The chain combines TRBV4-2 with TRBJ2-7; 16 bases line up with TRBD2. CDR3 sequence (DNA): TGTGCCAGCAGCCAAGAGGGACTAGCGGGGGGGCACGAGTACTTC. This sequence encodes CASSQEGLAGGHEYF.